Sequencing of this TCR beta chain was carried out in a study of vaccination and CD4 T cells after COVID-19. Study information: Following dose two, a median approximately 65 days (range 14 to 241) passed before post-vaccine samples were taken.

This clonotype was recorded a few times. Its specificity is not known. Oncomine TCR Beta short-read sequencing was applied to DNA from cultured CD4+ T cells. MiXCR, run by TCRdb on the PCR reads, gives a single entry per CDR3 protein. In the table there are under 20,000 distinct CDR3 sequences, 43% of which are singletons. Study observations and caveats: Data came from relatively few convalescent patients and lacked early post-infection timepoints.

Described treatment: roughly 11-day PBMC culture with coronavirus spike peptide pools or control peptides (ViraFEST assay). ViraFEST relied on peptide pools to expand antigen-specific T cells; the TCRs were sequenced afterward. Negative selection yielded CD4+ T cells from day-10 cultures. The CDR3 runs to 13 residues. Germline loops: CDR1 DFQATT, CDR2 SNEGSKA (reference sequence). The ends were cut back, 8 bases at V and 5 bases at J, with 18 bases in the middle. The receptor was isolated from a human donor who had recovered from COVID-19. The specimen comprised CD4+ T cells from blood, cultured in vitro, sampled after SARS-CoV-2 vaccination. The chain has TRBV20-1 and TRBJ2-5; D might be TRBD1 or TRBD2, each matching 6 bases. The CDR3 nucleotides are TGCAGTACCGTCTGGGGGGCAGGGGAGACCCAGTACTTC. Translation gives CSTVWGAGETQYF.